This T cell receptor (beta chain) was found in a study of cytomegalovirus exposure and HLA in healthy donors. Study outcomes and limitations: The investigators catalogued about 170 TCR beta chains as cytomegalovirus-associated. When analyzed later, the rates of TCR association showed variation by HLA locus, with DRB1 the most and HLA-C the fewest.

The PCR used 60 Vbeta and 13 Jbeta primers. Generated by immunoSEQ multiplex PCR, the TCRdb table keeps only in-frame clones and is missing some. The sample includes 200,000 or so clones, under 85% of them seen just once. The length of the CDR3 is 13 residues. Trimming removed 2 bases from V and 5 bases from J, with 10 bases in between. CDR1 is KGHSH, CDR2 LQKENI, per germline. This clone occurred a few times. As yet, its antigen is unknown. The sequenced sample was PBMCs. The V and J genes are TRBV18 and TRBJ2-7; D is undetermined. The sequence was collected from a man between 50 and 59 years old in good health and CMV-seronegative. The CDR3: CASSPGLENEQYF. The CDR3 nucleotides are TGTGCCAGCTCACCAGGCCTAGAGAACGAGCAGTACTTC.